These 21 T cell receptor beta chains share one sample of origin, sequenced in a study. The sorted Tregs were CD4+CD25+CD127-/low cells. TCRdb called the 5' RACE reads again in MiXCR, with one record for every CDR3 protein. The sample includes some 10,000 distinct CDR3 sequences, 17% of them seen just once. The sample comprised Tregs sorted from a lymph node. The receptors stem from a female donor with breast cancer.

This clonotype was detected only a few times. The final CDR3 position lacks the conserved phenylalanine or tryptophan, pointing to a likely read error. The chain links TRBV12-3 or TRBV12-4 to TRBJ1-3; D gene ambiguous. The germline V and J ends were trimmed by 5 bases and 4 bases, with 6 bases remaining between them. The CDR3 spans 12 residues. The DNA of the CDR3 is TGTGCCAGCAGTCTTCACGGAAACACCATATATTCT. Its protein is CASSLHGNTIYS.

In this sample, this clonotype turned up a few times. This sequence may be a read error, since a much larger clone differs from it by one base. V is TRBV12-3 or TRBV12-4 and J is TRBJ2-3; 8 nucleotides match TRBD1. CDR3 length equals 13 residues. Unmatched junction bases numbered 4, after V lost 5 bases and J lost 6 bases. The CDR3 sequence is CASSSPGGDTQYF. The DNA of the CDR3 is TGTGCCAGCAGTAGCCCAGGGGGCGATACGCAGTATTTT.

This clonotype was observed at least ten times. J is TRBJ2-1 and V is TRBV4-2, with 12 bases that match TRBD2. Looked up from germline, CDR1 is LGHNA and CDR2 is YNFKEQ. V was clipped by 0 bases and J by 8 bases; unmatched bases: 5. This CDR3 is built from 16 residues. The CDR3 region is CASSQETSGGAYEQFF. DNA for the CDR3: TGTGCCAGCAGCCAAGAGACTAGCGGGGGAGCGTATGAGCAGTTCTTC.

This clonotype has more than one count but fewer than ten. The chain is built from TRBV19 and TRBJ2-2; TRBD1 matches 7 bases. This CDR3 has 14 amino acids. Germline V CDR1 and CDR2: LNHDA, SQIVND (reference sequence). J lost 6 bases, V lost 5 bases, and 6 bases had no gene match. The CDR3 nucleotides read TGTGCCAGTAGTCCTCTGACAGGGTCCGGGGAGCTGTTTTTT. It specifies CASSPLTGSGELFF.

This clonotype was seen at least ten times. This chain joins TRBV4-1 and TRBJ1-2; D gene ambiguous. The CDR3 covers 11 residues. Germline V CDR1 and CDR2: MGHRA, YSYEKL. Trimming removed 5 bases from V and 7 bases from J, with 8 bases in between. CDR3 sequence: CASSNRSGYTF. The CDR3, as DNA: TGCGCCAGCAGCAATCGTAGTGGCTACACCTTC.

This clonotype was observed at least ten times. The CDR3 DNA follows: TGTGCCAGCTCCGGACCTAATTCCCCGGAGGCTAGCACAGATACGCAGTATTTT. Translated: CASSGPNSPEASTDTQYF. The V gene is TRBV6-1, the J gene TRBJ2-3, with D perhaps TRBD2 (5 bases). The CDR3 is made up of 18 amino acids. V was trimmed by 8 bases and J by 0 bases, leaving 24 bases between them. The V gene's germline CDR1 is MNHNS and CDR2 SASEGT.

The table lists this clonotype with many counts. The chain joins TRBV5-1 to TRBJ1-6; TRBD1 matches 8 bases. V lost 2 bases to trimming and J lost 8 bases; unmatched junction nucleotides: 9. CDR3 length equals 16 residues. Germline lookup yields CDR1 SGHRS and CDR2 YFSETQ. This chain's CDR3 is CASSFAGQGKDSPLHF. The CDR3 nucleotides are TGCGCCAGCAGCTTTGCCGGACAGGGAAAAGATTCACCCCTCCACTTT.

This clonotype was seen at least ten times. V usage is TRBV7-9 and J usage is TRBJ2-2, with D unclear. From germline, CDR1 is SEHNR and CDR2 FQNEAQ (reference sequence). V was shortened by 3 bases and J by 2 bases, with 10 bases between the two germline ends. The CDR3 consists of 15 residues. In DNA form, the CDR3 reads TGTGCCAGCAGCTTGACCAGACTCAACACCGGGGAGCTGTTTTTT. This translates into CASSLTRLNTGELFF.

There are many counts of this clonotype. V gene TRBV20-1 combines with J gene TRBJ2-5; a weak D match, TRBD2 (6 bases). There are 14 residues in the CDR3. V was clipped by 3 bases and J by 5 bases, with 16 bases between them. Germline lookup yields CDR1 DFQATT and CDR2 SNEGSKA (reference sequence). CDR3 DNA sequence: TGCAGTGCTAGGGAGGGAGGTACGGCGGAGACCCAGTACTTC. Residues: CSAREGGTAETQYF.

This clonotype qualifies as medium-sized. Compared with germline, one end of the junction differs, possibly owing to a read error. This sequence joins TRBV7-7 and TRBJ2-2; 9 bases are a match to TRBD1. Germline CDR1 reads SSHAT; CDR2 reads FNYEAQ (reference sequence). This CDR3 comprises 13 residues. The CDR3 here is CASSRDRAGELFF. DNA for the CDR3: TGTGCTAGCAGCCGGGACAGGGCCGGGGAGCTGTTTTTT.

This clonotype was observed a handful of times. The DNA of the CDR3 is TGTGCCAGTAAAACAATGGCGGGAGGTGACACCGGGGAGCTGTTTTTT. This codes for CASKTMAGGDTGELFF. V usage is TRBV19 and J usage is TRBJ2-2, with 8 bases that match TRBD2. CDR1 is LNHDA, CDR2 SQIVND, per germline (reference sequence). Trimming at V came to 7 bases and at J to 3 bases, leaving 10 bases not matched to a gene. The CDR3 has 16 amino acids.

This clonotype is medium-sized. V is TRBV6-4 and J is TRBJ2-3; D uncertain. V lost 1 base and J lost 4, with 3 bases in between. The CDR3 is 12 amino acids. Germline V lookup: CDR1 MRHNA, CDR2 SNTAGT. The CDR3 region is CASSDYADTQYF. The DNA for the CDR3 is TGTGCCAGCAGTGACTATGCAGATACGCAGTATTTT.

By share of the sample, this clonotype is medium-sized (0.01 to 0.1%). J is TRBJ2-6 and V is TRBV7-2; D ambiguous. The V end was cut by 1 base, the J end by 1 base, with 8 bases between. Germline loops: CDR1 SGHTA, CDR2 FQGNSA. This CDR3 is 16 amino acids long. In DNA form, the CDR3 reads TGTGCCAGCAGCTTAGGTTGGGGATCTGGGGCCAACGTCCTGACTTTC. Translation: CASSLGWGSGANVLTF.

About this clonotype: A much larger clone is a single base away; this may be a read error. The V gene is TRBV7-9, the J gene TRBJ2-1; the D gene is possibly TRBD1 (5 bases). CDR1 SEHNR and CDR2 FQNEAQ come from the germline V gene (reference sequence). CDR3 size: 13 residues. The ends were cut back, 5 bases at V and 8 bases at J, with 13 bases in the middle. The chain's CDR3 is CASSTAGHHEQFF. In nucleotides, the CDR3 is TGTGCCAGCAGCACCGCCGGACACCATGAGCAGTTCTTC.

J is TRBJ2-5 and V is TRBV11-2; no firm D call. Trimming stripped 0 bases from V and 4 bases from J, with 6 bases between. Germline V CDR1 and CDR2: SGHAT, FQNNGV. CDR3 length equals 13 residues. CDR3 sequence reads: CASSLESGETQYF. The DNA for the CDR3 is TGTGCCAGCAGCTTAGAGTCGGGAGAGACCCAGTACTTC.

This rearrangement joins TRBV3-1 to TRBJ1-2, with 8 bases lining up with TRBD1. This CDR3 has 14 amino acids. Germline values: CDR1 LGHDT, CDR2 YNNKEL (reference sequence). After removal of 2 bases from V and 8 bases from J, the junction contained 7 bases not matched to a gene. CDR3 loop: CASSQLDRVGGYTF. CDR3 nucleotide sequence: TGTGCCAGCAGCCAATTGGACAGGGTCGGCGGCTACACCTTC.

This clonotype was observed many times. The V call is TRBV12-3 or TRBV12-4, the J call TRBJ2-7; possible D gene TRBD2, 7 bases. This CDR3 has 15 residues. Trimming cost V 6 bases and J 4 bases, with 19 bases left between them. Here the CDR3 DNA reads TGTGCCAGCAGCAAGGAGGGGGGGGCAGGATACGAGCAGTACTTC. Amino acid sequence: CASSKEGGAGYEQYF.

This clonotype was recorded once. The chain has TRBV21-1 and TRBJ2-1; the DNA was not compared with TRBD2, the D call given in the table. TRBV21-1 is a pseudogene locus. This CDR3 comprises 13 residues. The CDR3 spells CASSPLGRDEQFF. Here the CDR3 DNA reads TGTGCCAGCAGCCCCCTCGGCAGGGACGAGCAGTTCTTC.

A remark on this clonotype: This may arise from a read error, as a much more abundant clone is one base away. This chain joins TRBV29-1 and TRBJ2-7, with 7 nucleotides matching TRBD2. This CDR3 region has 14 residues. After removal of 7 bases from V and 3 bases from J, the junction contained 12 bases not matched to a gene. Germline values: CDR1 SQVTM, CDR2 ANQGSEA. In nucleotides, the CDR3 is TGCAGCGGTGGGGGGGGGGAAAAGGGCTACGAGCAGTACTTC. Translating gives CSGGGGEKGYEQYF.

This clonotype is labeled medium-sized. J is TRBJ1-2 and V is TRBV25-1; 7 bases match TRBD1. The CDR3 loop spans 15 amino acids. J lost 2 bases, V lost 5 bases, and 8 bases had no gene match. Germline-derived CDR1 and CDR2 are MGHDK and SYGVNS. Here the CDR3 reads CASSRTGRENYGYTF. The CDR3 nucleotides are TGTGCCAGCAGTAGGACAGGAAGGGAAAACTATGGCTACACCTTC.

Comment on this clonotype: This may be a read error: a much more frequent sequence differs by one nucleotide. A read error is likely, as this CDR3 ends without the conserved phenylalanine or tryptophan. V and J are TRBV5-1 and TRBJ2-5, with D possibly being TRBD1 (6 bases). This CDR3 has 15 residues. Trimming took off 4 bases at V and 3 bases at J, with 16 bases between the two ends. CDR1 is SGHRS, CDR2 YFSETQ, per germline. The CDR3 DNA reads as TGCGCCAGCAGCACCGATGGACAGCCCGAAGAGACCCAGTACCTC. This translates into CASSTDGQPEETQYL.